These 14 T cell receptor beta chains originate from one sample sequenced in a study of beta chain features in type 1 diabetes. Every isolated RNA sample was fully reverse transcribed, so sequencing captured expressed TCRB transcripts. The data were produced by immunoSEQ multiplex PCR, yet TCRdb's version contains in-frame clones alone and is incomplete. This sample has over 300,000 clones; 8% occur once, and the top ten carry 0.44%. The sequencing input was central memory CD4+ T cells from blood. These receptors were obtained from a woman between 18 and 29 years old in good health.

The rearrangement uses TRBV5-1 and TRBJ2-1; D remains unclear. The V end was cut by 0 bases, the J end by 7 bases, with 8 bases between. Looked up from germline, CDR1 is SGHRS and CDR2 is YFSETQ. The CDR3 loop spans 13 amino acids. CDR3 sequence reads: CASSLAGQNEQFF. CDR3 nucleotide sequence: TGCGCCAGCAGCTTGGCCGGGCAAAATGAGCAGTTCTTC.

DNA of the CDR3: TGTGCCAGCAGCTTACGACTAGCGGGAGCGGCGCAAGAGACCCAGTACTTC. Protein sequence: CASSLRLAGAAQETQYF. The rearrangement uses TRBV7-9 and TRBJ2-5; the match to TRBD2 covers 12 bases. After removal of 2 bases from V and 2 bases from J, the junction contained 6 bases not matched to a gene. In germline, CDR1 is SEHNR, CDR2 FQNEAQ (reference sequence). The CDR3 is made up of 17 amino acids.

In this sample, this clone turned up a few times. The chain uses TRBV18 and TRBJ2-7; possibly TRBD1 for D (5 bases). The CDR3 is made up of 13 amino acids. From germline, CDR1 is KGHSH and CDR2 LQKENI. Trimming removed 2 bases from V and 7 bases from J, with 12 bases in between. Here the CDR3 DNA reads TGTGCCAGCTCACCAAGCAGGGTGGGAGAGCAGTACTTC. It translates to CASSPSRVGEQYF.

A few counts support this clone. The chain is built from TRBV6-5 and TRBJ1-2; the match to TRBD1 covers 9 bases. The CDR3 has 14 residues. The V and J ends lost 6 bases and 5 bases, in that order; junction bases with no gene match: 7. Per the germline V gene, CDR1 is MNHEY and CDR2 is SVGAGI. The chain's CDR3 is CASSQTGGFYGYTF. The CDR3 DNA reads TGTGCCAGCAGCCAGACAGGGGGGTTTTATGGCTACACCTTC.

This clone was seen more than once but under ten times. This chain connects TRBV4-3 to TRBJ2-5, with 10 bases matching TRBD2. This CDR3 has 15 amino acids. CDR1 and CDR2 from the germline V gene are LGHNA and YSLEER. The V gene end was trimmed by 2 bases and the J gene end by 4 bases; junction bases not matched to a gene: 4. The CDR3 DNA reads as TGCGCCAGCAGCCAACAACTAGCGGGACTAGAGACCCAGTACTTC. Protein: CASSQQLAGLETQYF.

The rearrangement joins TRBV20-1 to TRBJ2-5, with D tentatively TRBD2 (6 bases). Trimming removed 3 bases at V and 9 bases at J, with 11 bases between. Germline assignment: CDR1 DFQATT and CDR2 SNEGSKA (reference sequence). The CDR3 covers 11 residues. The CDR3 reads CSASGRKAQYF. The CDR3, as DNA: TGCAGTGCTAGCGGGAGAAAGGCCCAGTACTTC.

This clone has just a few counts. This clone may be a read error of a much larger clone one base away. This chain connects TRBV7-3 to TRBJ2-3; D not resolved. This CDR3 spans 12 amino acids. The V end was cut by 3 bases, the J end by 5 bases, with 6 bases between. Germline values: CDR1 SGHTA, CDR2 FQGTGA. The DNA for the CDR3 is TGTGCCAGCAGCTTTGTAAGAGATACGCAGTATTTT. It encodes CASSFVRDTQYF.

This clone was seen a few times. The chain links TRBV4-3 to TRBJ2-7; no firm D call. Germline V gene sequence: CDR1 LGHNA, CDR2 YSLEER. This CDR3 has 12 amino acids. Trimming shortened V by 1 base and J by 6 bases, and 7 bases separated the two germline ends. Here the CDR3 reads CASSQGGGEQYF. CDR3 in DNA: TGCGCCAGCAGCCAAGGGGGTGGCGAGCAGTACTTC.

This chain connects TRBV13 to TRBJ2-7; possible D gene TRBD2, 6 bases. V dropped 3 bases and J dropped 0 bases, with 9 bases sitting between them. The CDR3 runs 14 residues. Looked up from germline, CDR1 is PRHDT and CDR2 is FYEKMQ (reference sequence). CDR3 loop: CASSFAGPSYEQYF. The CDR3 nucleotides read TGTGCCAGCAGCTTTGCGGGGCCCTCCTACGAGCAGTACTTC. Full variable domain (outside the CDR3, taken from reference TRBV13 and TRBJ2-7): AAGVIQSPRHLIKEKRETATLKCYPIPRHDTVYWYQQGPGQDPQFLISFYEKMQSDKGSIPDRFSAQQFSDYHSELNMSSLELGDSALYFCASSFAGPSYEQYFGPGTRLTVT.

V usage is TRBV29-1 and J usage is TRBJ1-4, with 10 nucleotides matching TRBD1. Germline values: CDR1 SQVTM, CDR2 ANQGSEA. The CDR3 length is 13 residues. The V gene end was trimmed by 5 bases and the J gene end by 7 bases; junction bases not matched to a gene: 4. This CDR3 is CSVLRDRGEKLFF. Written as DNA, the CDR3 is TGCAGCGTTCTCCGGGACAGGGGTGAAAAACTGTTTTTT. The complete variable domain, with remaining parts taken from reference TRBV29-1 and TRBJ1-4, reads SAVISQKPSRDICQRGTSLTIQCQVDSQVTMMFWYRQQPGQSLTLIATANQGSEATYESGFVIDKFPISRPNLTFSTLTVSNMSPEDSSIYLCSVLRDRGEKLFFGSGTQLSVL.

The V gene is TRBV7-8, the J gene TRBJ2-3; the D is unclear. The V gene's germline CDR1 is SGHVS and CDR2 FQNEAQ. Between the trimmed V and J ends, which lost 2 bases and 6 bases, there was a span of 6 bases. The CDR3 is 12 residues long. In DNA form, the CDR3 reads TGTGCCAGCAGCTTAATGGGGGATACGCAGTATTTT. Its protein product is CASSLMGDTQYF.

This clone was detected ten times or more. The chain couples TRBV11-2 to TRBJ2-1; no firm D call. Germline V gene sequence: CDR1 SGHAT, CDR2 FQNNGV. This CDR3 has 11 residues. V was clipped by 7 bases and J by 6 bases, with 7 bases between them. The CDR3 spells CASTPVNEQFF. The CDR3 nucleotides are TGTGCCAGCACTCCGGTCAATGAGCAGTTCTTC.

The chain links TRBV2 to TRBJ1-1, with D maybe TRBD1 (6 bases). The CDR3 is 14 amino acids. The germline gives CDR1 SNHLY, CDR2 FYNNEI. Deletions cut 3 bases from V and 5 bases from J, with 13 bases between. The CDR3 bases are TGTGCCAGCAGTGAGCTTAGGGGGGAAACTGAAGCTTTCTTT. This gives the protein CASSELRGETEAFF. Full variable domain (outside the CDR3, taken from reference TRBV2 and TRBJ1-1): EPEVTQTPSHQVTQMGQEVILRCVPISNHLYFYWYRQILGQKVEFLVSFYNNEISEKSEIFDDQFSVERPDGSNFTLKIRSTKLEDSAMYFCASSELRGETEAFFGQGTRLTVV.

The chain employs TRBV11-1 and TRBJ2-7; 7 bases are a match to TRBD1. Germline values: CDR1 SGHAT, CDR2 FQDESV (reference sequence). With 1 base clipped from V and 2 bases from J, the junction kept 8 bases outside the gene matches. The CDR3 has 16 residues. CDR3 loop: CASSLVGATGTYEQYF. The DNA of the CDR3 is TGTGCCAGCAGCTTAGTAGGCGCGACAGGGACCTACGAGCAGTACTTC.